These 2 T cell receptor beta chains originate from one sample sequenced in a study of cytomegalovirus exposure and HLA in healthy donors. The PCR contained 60 Vbeta and 13 Jbeta primers. Assay used: immunoSEQ multiplex PCR; TCRdb lists only in-frame clones, some missing. The sample shows 130,000 to 150,000 clones, about two thirds of them seen only once. The specimen was PBMCs. These TCRs come from a man between 35 and 55 years old in good health and CMV-seronegative.

This sequence joins TRBV7-2 and TRBJ2-1; D is unresolved. The ends were cut back, 1 base at V and 3 bases at J, with 4 bases in the middle. Germline CDR1 and CDR2: SGHTA and FQGNSA. The CDR3 runs to 13 residues. Here the CDR3 DNA reads TGTGCCAGCAGCTTAGAACACTACAATGAGCAGTTCTTC. It translates to CASSLEHYNEQFF.

The chain combines TRBV27 with TRBJ2-3; the match to TRBD1 covers 7 bases. CDR1 and CDR2 from the germline V gene are MNHEY and SMNVEV (reference sequence). This CDR3 has 15 amino acids. V dropped 5 bases and J dropped 5; count of bases not matched to a gene: 10. DNA for the CDR3: TGTGCCAGCAGTATGTCAGGGGGTATTGTAGATACGCAGTATTTT. It yields the protein CASSMSGGIVDTQYF.